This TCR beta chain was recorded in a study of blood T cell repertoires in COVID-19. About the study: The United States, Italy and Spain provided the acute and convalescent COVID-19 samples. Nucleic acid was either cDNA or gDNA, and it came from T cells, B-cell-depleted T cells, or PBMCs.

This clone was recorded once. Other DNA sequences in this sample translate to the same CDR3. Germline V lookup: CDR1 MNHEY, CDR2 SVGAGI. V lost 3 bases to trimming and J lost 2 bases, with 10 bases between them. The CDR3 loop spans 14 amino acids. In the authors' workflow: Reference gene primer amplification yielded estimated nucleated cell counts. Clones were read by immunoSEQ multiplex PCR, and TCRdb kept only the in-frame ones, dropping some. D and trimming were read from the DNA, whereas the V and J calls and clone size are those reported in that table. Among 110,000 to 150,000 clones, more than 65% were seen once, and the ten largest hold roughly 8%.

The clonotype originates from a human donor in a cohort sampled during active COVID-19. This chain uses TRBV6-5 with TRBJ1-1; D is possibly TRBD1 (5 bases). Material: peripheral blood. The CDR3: CASSYRGTNTEAFF. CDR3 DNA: TGTGCCAGCAGTTATCGGGGGACTAACACTGAAGCTTTCTTT.